A selection of T cell receptor beta chains follows, all from one sample in a study of shared clonotypes between healthy human individuals. Libraries were prepared by immunoSEQ multiplex PCR; TCRdb keeps only in-frame clonotypes and omits some of them. The sample has millions of clones; 85% to 95% are singletons. The specimen sequenced was naive CD4+ T cells from PBMCs. All receptors come from a man aged 18-30 years in good health. Some clones in this sample may be carry-over from other donors' samples. CDR3s leave out the opening cysteine and the closing phenylalanine or tryptophan. Each record gives: V gene, D gene, J gene, CDR3 protein. The D gene is left open where the match is weak.

V: TRBV2; D: TRBD1; J: TRBJ1-3; CDR3: ASRDRGRDTIY
V: TRBV10-3; D: .; J: TRBJ2-3; CDR3: AISEEEGDTQY
V: TRBV6-1; D: .; J: TRBJ2-2; CDR3: ASSEGNTGELF
V: TRBV19; D: .; J: TRBJ2-7; CDR3: ASSIARYEQY
V: TRBV30; D: .; J: TRBJ1-5; CDR3: AWSAQGYQPQH
V: TRBV5-4; D: TRBD1; J: TRBJ1-2; CDR3: ASSIQGAGGYT
V: TRBV4-3; D: TRBD2; J: TRBJ2-3; CDR3: ASSRTSGRVTDTQY
V: TRBV4-1; D: .; J: TRBJ2-7; CDR3: ASSQGAGDEQY
V: TRBV11-3; D: TRBD1; J: TRBJ2-1; CDR3: ASSPRQGEASPNEQF
V: TRBV2; D: .; J: TRBJ2-7; CDR3: ASSGAVAAGEQY
V: TRBV7-2; D: TRBD2; J: TRBJ2-7; CDR3: ASSFLAGDVYEQY
V: TRBV29-1; D: .; J: TRBJ1-1; CDR3: SGNIKAGTEAF